Shown below are 6 T cell receptor beta chains from a single sample sequenced in a study of Ad26.COV2.S vaccination and SARS-CoV-2 variants (dated by TCRdb to 2020 to 2022). Libraries came from the immunoSEQ multiplex PCR assay. TCRdb re-hosts the immuneACCESS table, in-frame sequences only. Its copies lack some clones; in the studies checked, an unresolved V gene accounts for under half of them, and the cause for the rest is not known. For this sample there are hundreds of thousands of clones; roughly nine tenths appear just once. The ten largest clones take up 2% to 3% of the sample. The sample's treatment or condition label, in plain terms: roughly 19 received Ad26.COV2.S at low or high dose, single or two shots; several received placebo; per-sample allocation not given. Repertoires of vaccine and placebo recipients were sequenced from samples taken on day 63 after the first injection. The sample in question was peripheral blood, obtained in a trial of Ad26.COV2.S vaccine versus placebo. Every receptor here comes from a person between 18 and 65 years old who received the Ad26.COV2.S COVID-19 vaccine or a placebo.

This chain links TRBV9 with TRBJ2-1, with TRBD2 identical over 12 bases. The CDR3 consists of 15 residues. Germline V gene lookup returns CDR1 SGDLS and CDR2 YYNGEE. The J segment lost 4 bases and the V segment lost 4 bases, leaving 3 bases of the junction unmatched. CDR3 sequence (DNA): TGTGCCAGCAGCTCAGGACTAGCGGGATACAATGAGCAGTTCTTC. Its translation is CASSSGLAGYNEQFF.

The genes are TRBV7-2 and TRBJ2-1; the D is unclear. This CDR3 spans 16 amino acids. Looked up from germline, CDR1 is SGHTA and CDR2 is FQGNSA. V was trimmed by 3 bases and J by 4 bases, leaving 16 bases between them. CDR3 amino acids: CASSLVRRLTYNEQFF. The CDR3 DNA sequence: TGTGCCAGCAGCTTGGTCCGAAGACTTACTTACAATGAGCAGTTCTTC.

This chain connects TRBV5-4 to TRBJ2-7; 7 bases are a match to TRBD2. V trimming: 2 bases; J trimming: 5 bases; junction bases outside the gene matches: 4. CDR3 length: 13 amino acids. Germline V gives CDR1 SGHNT, CDR2 YYREEE (reference sequence). For the CDR3, the DNA is TGTGCCAGCAGCTTTGCGGGAGAAAACGAGCAGTACGTC. Its translation is CASSFAGENEQYV.

In this sample, this clone turned up once. J is TRBJ1-2 and V is TRBV10-3; weak D call: TRBD1 (6 bases). V lost 3 bases, J lost 4 bases, and 12 bases lay in between. The CDR3 runs to 14 residues. Germline V CDR1 and CDR2: ENHRY, SYGVKD. DNA for the CDR3: TGTGCCATCAGTGACCCCGACAGGACCTATGGCTACACCTTC. This translates into CAISDPDRTYGYTF.

V usage is TRBV29-1 and J usage is TRBJ2-7, with 9 positions matching TRBD1. This CDR3 has 14 amino acids. Germline CDR1 and CDR2: SQVTM and ANQGSEA. Unmatched junction bases numbered 9, after V lost 6 bases and J lost 3 bases. CDR3 protein: CSVTTGTGIYEQYF. The CDR3 DNA reads as TGCAGCGTCACGACCGGGACAGGGATCTACGAGCAGTACTTC.

The CDR3 spells CASSELGLAGPTDTQYF. As DNA, the CDR3 is TGTGCCAGCAGTGAGCTAGGACTAGCGGGCCCCACAGATACGCAGTATTTT. The J gene is TRBJ2-3, the V gene TRBV6-1; 11 nucleotides line up with TRBD2. V shed 3 bases, J shed 2 bases, and the junction held 7 bases outside the gene matches. The CDR3 has 17 amino acids. Germline loops: CDR1 MNHNS, CDR2 SASEGT.